The 30 T cell receptor beta chains below all came from one sample that was sequenced in a study of T cells after yellow fever vaccination. TCRdb re-called the 5' RACE reads through MiXCR, storing one row per CDR3 protein. In the table there are about 580,000 distinct CDR3 sequences, roughly a sixth of which are singletons. This material consisted of PBMCs, taken 5 to 6 days after the first yellow fever vaccination. The receptors here all came from a man between 18 and 35 years old who received the YFV17D yellow fever vaccine.

This clonotype appeared a few times. The genes are TRBV5-1 and TRBJ2-2; TRBD1 matches 9 bases. With V trimmed by 3 bases and J by 6 bases, 6 bases remained unmatched. This CDR3 comprises 15 residues. Germline-derived CDR1 and CDR2 are SGHRS and YFSETQ. In DNA form, the CDR3 reads TGCGCCAGCAGCTCGGGACAGGGCCTCCCCGGGGAGCTGTTTTTT. Translation gives CASSSGQGLPGELFF.

The chain links TRBV20-1 to TRBJ2-3; perhaps TRBD2 as D (6 bases). The CDR3 has 14 amino acids. Germline CDR1 DFQATT, CDR2 SNEGSKA (reference sequence). V was cut by 0 bases and J by 5 bases, with 12 bases left in between. The CDR3 DNA follows: TGCAGTGCTAGAGACGTAGCGGCGGGAGATACGCAGTATTTT. Protein product: CSARDVAAGDTQYF.

This clonotype was detected a few times. The chain links TRBV7-2 to TRBJ2-4; 8 positions agree with TRBD1. Germline lookup yields CDR1 SGHTA and CDR2 FQGNSA. Trimming removed 1 base from V and 5 bases from J; junction bases left unmatched: 4. CDR3 size: 15 residues. CDR3 residues: CASSLGLQGENIQYF. In DNA, the CDR3 is TGTGCCAGCAGCTTAGGTTTACAGGGGGAAAACATTCAGTACTTC.

The chain joins TRBV29-1 to TRBJ1-5; the match to TRBD1 covers 9 bases. CDR1 is SQVTM, CDR2 ANQGSEA, per germline. This CDR3 has 13 amino acids. Trimming removed 4 bases from V and 5 bases from J; junction bases left unmatched: 3. DNA of the CDR3: TGCAGCGTTGGGGACAGGGTGGATCAGCCCCAGCATTTT. Encoded protein: CSVGDRVDQPQHF. The full variable domain, in which reference TRBV29-1 and TRBJ1-5 provide the parts outside the CDR3, is SAVISQKPSRDICQRGTSLTIQCQVDSQVTMMFWYRQQPGQSLTLIATANQGSEATYESGFVIDKFPISRPNLTFSTLTVSNMSPEDSSIYLCSVGDRVDQPQHFGDGTRLSIL.

This clonotype was seen more than once but under ten times. The chain has TRBV4-2 and TRBJ2-3, with D perhaps matching TRBD1 (6 bases). The germline V and J ends were trimmed by 1 base and 2 bases, with 16 bases remaining between them. The CDR3 sequence is 17 residues long. Germline lookup yields CDR1 LGHNA and CDR2 YNFKEQ. The CDR3 protein is CASSQGQGPLDTDTQYF. The DNA of the CDR3 is TGTGCCAGCAGCCAAGGGCAGGGGCCCCTTGACACAGATACGCAGTATTTT.

This clonotype was detected only a few times. The V gene is TRBV5-1, the J gene TRBJ1-2; 7 nucleotides line up with TRBD1. The ends lost 0 bases at V and 6 bases at J; junction bases unmatched: 11. This CDR3 is 16 amino acids long. Germline V lookup: CDR1 SGHRS, CDR2 YFSETQ. For the CDR3, the DNA is TGCGCCAGCAGCTTGGGTCAGGGGGTTCTTTCTAATGGCTACACCTTC. Translation gives CASSLGQGVLSNGYTF.

The CDR3 is CASSQPLQSDTQYF. Here the CDR3 DNA reads TGCGCCAGCAGCCAGCCCTTACAGTCAGATACGCAGTATTTT. The chain uses TRBV4-1 and TRBJ2-3; D is undetermined. Germline CDR1 reads MGHRA; CDR2 reads YSYEKL. The CDR3 covers 14 residues. Trimming removed 3 bases from V and 4 bases from J, with 11 bases in between.

This clonotype was seen ten or more times. This chain links TRBV10-3 with TRBJ1-1, with a weak D call TRBD1 (6 bases). Trimming cost V 6 bases and J 0 bases, with 14 bases left between them. This CDR3 region has 15 residues. The V gene's germline CDR1 is ENHRY and CDR2 SYGVKD. The CDR3 protein is CAIRYGQTLNTEAFF. The CDR3 DNA follows: TGTGCCATCAGATATGGACAGACTCTGAACACTGAAGCTTTCTTT.

The rearrangement links TRBV20-1 to TRBJ2-6; no reliable D call. V shed 1 base and J shed 0 bases, with 13 bases lying between them. The germline gives CDR1 DFQATT, CDR2 SNEGSKA (reference sequence). There are 17 residues in the CDR3. The CDR3 coding sequence is TGCAGTGCTAGAGTCCACCCCGCTTTCTCTGGGGCCAACGTCCTGACTTTC. It codes for CSARVHPAFSGANVLTF.

This sequence joins TRBV4-3 and TRBJ2-1, with TRBD1 matching 10 bases. This CDR3 comprises 18 residues. V lost 3 bases to trimming and J lost 4 bases; unmatched junction nucleotides: 12. CDR1 is LGHNA, CDR2 YSLEER, per germline. The CDR3 DNA reads TGCGCCAGCAGCCATCGCGGCCTAGGACAGGGGGGATACAATGAGCAGTTCTTC. It codes for CASSHRGLGQGGYNEQFF.

The chain employs TRBV5-4 and TRBJ2-7; TRBD2 is a possible D gene (7 bases). Trimming removed 4 bases at V and 6 bases at J, with 20 bases between. CDR1 and CDR2 from the germline V gene are SGHNT and YYREEE (reference sequence). This CDR3 is 15 amino acids long. The CDR3 here is CASSRWEGGRIEQYV. The CDR3 nucleotides read TGTGCCAGCAGCCGATGGGAGGGGGGGCGAATCGAGCAGTACGTC.

The CDR3 loop reads CASSVSRDYLETQYF. DNA of the CDR3: TGTGCCAGCAGTGTCTCCCGGGACTATCTGGAGACCCAGTACTTC. The chain links TRBV25-1 to TRBJ2-5, with 7 bases fitting TRBD2. The CDR3 has 15 residues. Germline V gene sequence: CDR1 MGHDK, CDR2 SYGVNS. The junction had 10 bases not matched to a gene; V was cut back by 4 bases and J by 5 bases.

This rearrangement joins TRBV29-1 to TRBJ1-6; TRBD1 matches at 10 bases. Trimming at V came to 4 bases and at J to 5 bases, leaving 2 bases not matched to a gene. The length of the CDR3 is 14 residues. Germline CDR1 SQVTM, CDR2 ANQGSEA. The CDR3 nucleotides are TGCAGCGTTGGGACAGGGGGAAATAATTCACCCCTCCACTTT. Translating gives CSVGTGGNNSPLHF.

The V gene is TRBV3-1, the J gene TRBJ2-5; TRBD2 matches 8 bases. With 5 bases clipped from V and 3 bases from J, the junction kept 8 bases outside the gene matches. This CDR3 is built from 15 residues. CDR1 is LGHDT and CDR2 is YNNKEL in the germline V gene (reference sequence). CDR3 bases: TGTGCCAGCAGCTTTACCGGGACTAGAGAAGAGACCCAGTACTTC. Its translation is CASSFTGTREETQYF.

This clonotype was found a few times. This sequence joins TRBV20-1 and TRBJ1-1; possible D gene TRBD1, 5 bases. The germline V gene encodes CDR1 DFQATT and CDR2 SNEGSKA (reference sequence). V shed 3 bases and J shed 5 bases, with 13 bases lying between them. This CDR3 has 13 residues. CDR3 in amino acids: CSARTEGQTEAFF. CDR3 nucleotide sequence: TGCAGTGCTAGGACGGAGGGGCAAACTGAAGCTTTCTTT.

This clonotype was detected a few times. The rearrangement uses TRBV7-9 and TRBJ1-6, with D unclear. The CDR3 loop spans 16 amino acids. The ends were cut back, 5 bases at V and 0 bases at J, with 11 bases in the middle. CDR1 SEHNR and CDR2 FQNEAQ come from the germline V gene (reference sequence). This CDR3 reads CASSPLVGSYNSPLHF. For the CDR3, the DNA is TGTGCCAGCAGCCCTCTGGTTGGCTCCTATAATTCACCCCTCCACTTT.

The chain has TRBV11-1 and TRBJ2-3, with 9 bases fitting TRBD2. From germline, CDR1 is SGHAT and CDR2 FQDESV (reference sequence). Trimming took 3 bases from V and 5 from J; bases not matched to a gene: 6. The CDR3 covers 15 residues. CDR3 protein: CASSLQRGVGDTQYF. The CDR3 DNA is TGTGCCAGCAGCTTGCAGCGGGGGGTAGGAGATACGCAGTATTTT.

The chain uses TRBV7-9 and TRBJ1-1, with a weak D call TRBD1 (6 bases). This CDR3 is built from 15 residues. The germline V gene has CDR1 SEHNR and CDR2 FQNEAQ (reference sequence). V lost 4 bases to trimming and J lost 0 bases, with 12 bases between them. The CDR3 loop reads CASSSAGHLNTEAFF. The CDR3 bases are TGTGCCAGCAGCTCAGCGGGACACCTGAACACTGAAGCTTTCTTT.

The CDR3 DNA sequence: TGTGCCAGCAGGCCACAGGGGAAGAGGCTCTACAATGAGCAGTTCTTC. This gives the protein CASRPQGKRLYNEQFF. The V call is TRBV7-9, the J call TRBJ2-1; the match to TRBD1 covers 7 bases. The V and J ends lost 6 bases and 3 bases, in that order; junction bases with no gene match: 11. Germline V CDR1 and CDR2: SEHNR, FQNEAQ (reference sequence). CDR3 size: 16 residues.

The J gene is TRBJ2-7, the V gene TRBV23-1; 8 positions match TRBD1. TRBV23-1 is labeled an ORF, and its function is uncertain. The CDR3 has 16 amino acids. J gave up 0 bases and V 6 bases, and 10 bases lay outside the gene matches. CDR3 region: CASSQKLDRASYEQYF. CDR3 DNA sequence: TGCGCCAGCAGCCAGAAATTGGACAGGGCCTCCTACGAGCAGTACTTC.

This clonotype appeared a few times. This chain joins TRBV6-2 or TRBV6-3 and TRBJ2-7; a weak D match, TRBD1 (6 bases). V shed 5 bases and J shed 0 bases, with 17 bases lying between them. Germline V gene data show CDR1 as MNHEY and CDR2 as SVGEGT. CDR3 size: 16 residues. CDR3 DNA sequence: TGTGCCAGCAGTGACTTTCGACAGGCTGCCTCCTACGAGCAGTACGTC. Its protein is CASSDFRQAASYEQYV.

This clonotype was counted a few times. The V call is TRBV12-3 or TRBV12-4, the J call TRBJ2-3; D is possibly TRBD2 (6 bases). V was cut by 7 bases and J by 2 bases, with 16 bases left in between. CDR3 length: 15 amino acids. DNA of the CDR3: TGTGCCAGCATCCCGGGGACTGCGTACACAGATACGCAGTATTTT. This translates into CASIPGTAYTDTQYF.

This clonotype was recorded a few times. J is TRBJ2-3 and V is TRBV5-1; D gene uncertain. Trimming removed 2 bases at V and 0 bases at J, with 19 bases between. CDR1 is SGHRS, CDR2 YFSETQ, per germline. The CDR3 runs to 18 residues. CDR3 sequence: CASSFPVETPTSTDTQYF. CDR3 bases: TGCGCCAGCAGCTTCCCTGTGGAGACACCTACTAGCACAGATACGCAGTATTTT.

The chain has TRBV27 and TRBJ2-7; tentative D call: TRBD2 (5 bases). Germline V lookup: CDR1 MNHEY, CDR2 SMNVEV (reference sequence). The CDR3 loop spans 14 amino acids. The V end was cut by 3 bases, the J end by 6 bases, with 15 bases between. Written as DNA, the CDR3 is TGTGCCAGCAGTTTCGCCGGGAATTTCCTCGAGCAGTACTTC. Translated, it gives CASSFAGNFLEQYF.

In its sample, this clonotype was seen a few times. In nucleotides, the CDR3 is TGTGCCAGCACCCCGGGGTCTAGCAATCAGCCCCAGCATTTT. Amino acids: CASTPGSSNQPQHF. This chain links TRBV28 with TRBJ1-5; D remains ambiguous. Trimming left V 7 bases short and J 0 bases short, with 10 bases between. This CDR3 region has 14 residues. Germline assignment: CDR1 MDHEN and CDR2 SYDVKM.

The chain recombines TRBV18 with TRBJ2-3; D remains ambiguous. Trimming stripped 4 bases from V and 4 bases from J, with 9 bases between. This CDR3 has 13 amino acids. Looked up from germline, CDR1 is KGHSH and CDR2 is LQKENI. CDR3 loop: CASSQGFADTQYF. CDR3 DNA sequence: TGTGCCAGCTCACAGGGTTTTGCAGATACGCAGTATTTT.

This chain joins TRBV30 and TRBJ2-2, with D hard to call. Germline V CDR1 and CDR2: GTSNPN, SVGIG (reference sequence). The ends were cut back, 6 bases at V and 6 bases at J, with 11 bases in the middle. This CDR3 has 12 amino acids. CDR3 nucleotides: TGTGCCTGCAATCTTTACTCCGGGGAGCTGTTTTTT. It translates to CACNLYSGELFF. Using reference TRBV30 and TRBJ2-2 for the parts outside the CDR3, the full variable domain is SQTIHQWPATLVQPVGSPLSLECTVEGTSNPNLYWYRQAAGRGLQLLFYSVGIGQISSEVPQNLSASRPQDRQFILSSKKLLLSDSGFYLCACNLYSGELFFGEGSRLTVL.

This clonotype was seen more than once but under ten times. V gene TRBV6-1 combines with J gene TRBJ1-2; TRBD1 is a possible D gene (6 bases). The V end was cut by 6 bases, the J end by 4 bases, with 18 bases between. Germline V gives CDR1 MNHNS, CDR2 SASEGT. The CDR3 consists of 15 residues. The CDR3 nucleotides read TGTGCCAGCAGCCCAGCGCGGACAGACTTCTATGGCTACACCTTC. Its protein product is CASSPARTDFYGYTF.

The table lists this clonotype with a few counts. The CDR3 sequence is CASSTRLAEGTQYF. The CDR3, as DNA: TGTGCCAGCAGCACCCGACTAGCGGAGGGCACGCAGTATTTT. The chain is built from TRBV11-3 and TRBJ2-3; TRBD2 agrees at 9 bases. Trimming removed 5 bases from V and 9 bases from J; junction bases left unmatched: 9. The CDR3 has 14 residues. Germline V gives CDR1 SGHNT, CDR2 YENEEA.

The J gene is TRBJ2-6, the V gene TRBV15; 7 nucleotides align to TRBD1. This CDR3 region has 16 residues. The ends lost 4 bases at V and 0 bases at J; junction bases unmatched: 3. Germline assignment: CDR1 LNHNV and CDR2 YYDKDF (reference sequence). This chain's CDR3 is CATSTGGVSGANVLTF. CDR3 nucleotide sequence: TGTGCCACCAGCACAGGGGGAGTCTCTGGGGCCAACGTCCTGACTTTC.